This entry lists 12 T cell receptor beta chains sequenced from one sample in a study of neurological immune-mediated disorders. TCRdb reprocessed the 5' RACE reads via MiXCR and lists one record per CDR3 protein. This sample yields 45,000 to 55,000 distinct CDR3 sequences, of which 3.8% are seen a single time; roughly 7.1% belongs to the top ten. Sequencing was carried out using PBMCs. All receptors come from a man in his 60s with multiple sclerosis.

At least ten counts were recorded for this clonotype. The CDR3 sequence: CASSQVVLAENEQFF. The CDR3 DNA reads TGCGCCAGCAGCCAAGTGGTACTAGCTGAAAATGAGCAGTTCTTC. V gene TRBV4-1 combines with J gene TRBJ2-1; D may be TRBD2 (6 bases). Germline V gene sequence: CDR1 MGHRA, CDR2 YSYEKL. Trimming left V 1 base short and J 7 bases short, with 14 bases between. This CDR3 comprises 15 residues.

The sample holds many counts of this clonotype. The V call is TRBV7-6, the J call TRBJ1-3; 7 nucleotides line up with TRBD1. Per the germline V gene, CDR1 is SGHVS and CDR2 is FNYEAQ. J lost 7 bases, V lost 4 bases, and 10 bases had no gene match. The CDR3 spans 15 residues. The chain's CDR3 is CASSSLGDSRNTIYF. In DNA form, the CDR3 reads TGTGCCAGCAGCTCCTTGGGGGACAGCCGGAACACCATATATTTT.

The sample holds many counts of this clonotype. The chain carries TRBV25-1 and TRBJ1-6; no definite D call. The ends were cut back, 0 bases at V and 7 bases at J, with 7 bases in the middle. The germline CDR1 and CDR2 sequences are MGHDK and SYGVNS. The CDR3 sequence is 14 residues long. CDR3 in amino acids: CASSEYIPNSPLHF. CDR3 DNA: TGTGCCAGCAGTGAATATATACCAAATTCACCCCTCCACTTT.

In its sample, this clonotype was seen many times. This chain links TRBV6-5 with TRBJ1-5; D perhaps matches TRBD1 (5 bases). Trimming removed 4 bases from V and 2 bases from J, with 12 bases in between. Germline CDR1 reads MNHEY; CDR2 reads SVGAGI. There are 15 residues in the CDR3. CDR3 nucleotide sequence: TGTGCCAGCAGTTCCCAGGGAATGCGCAATCAGCCCCAGCATTTT. Protein: CASSSQGMRNQPQHF.

This clonotype has only a few counts. The V gene is TRBV5-1, the J gene TRBJ2-7; the match to TRBD1 covers 8 bases. The CDR3 has 14 amino acids. Germline V gives CDR1 SGHRS, CDR2 YFSETQ. With V trimmed by 1 base and J by 5 bases, 5 bases remained unmatched. CDR3 sequence reads: CASSLTRGHDEQYF. CDR3 in DNA: TGCGCCAGCAGCTTGACCAGGGGGCATGACGAGCAGTACTTC.

The sample holds many counts of this clonotype. This rearrangement joins TRBV7-2 to TRBJ2-7; 9 nucleotides match TRBD2. Germline values: CDR1 SGHTA, CDR2 FQGNSA. J lost 2 bases, V lost 7 bases, and 12 bases had no gene match. The CDR3 totals 16 residues. CDR3 coding DNA: TGTGCCAGCACCGGAGCGAGTAGCGGGGGACCCTACGAGCAGTACTTC. Translated, it gives CASTGASSGGPYEQYF.

This clonotype was found many times. The CDR3 DNA follows: TGTGCCAGCAGACCAGGGAACCTGGCGGGCGACGAGCAGTACTTC. Protein: CASRPGNLAGDEQYF. The V gene is TRBV2, the J gene TRBJ2-7; either TRBD1 or TRBD2 may supply D (5 bases each). The V end lost 6 bases, the J end lost 5 bases, and 20 bases lay between the germline ends. CDR3 length: 15 residues. Germline V gives CDR1 SNHLY, CDR2 FYNNEI. The full variable domain, its missing parts supplied by reference TRBV2 and TRBJ2-7, is EPEVTQTPSHQVTQMGQEVILRCVPISNHLYFYWYRQILGQKVEFLVSFYNNEISEKSEIFDDQFSVERPDGSNFTLKIRSTKLEDSAMYFCASRPGNLAGDEQYFGPGTRLTVT.

The rearrangement uses TRBV28 and TRBJ1-1; a weak D match, TRBD1 (6 bases). V was pared by 5 bases and J by 10 bases, with 14 bases between. CDR3 size: 12 residues. Germline CDR1 reads MDHEN; CDR2 reads SYDVKM. The CDR3 DNA follows: TGTGCCAGCAGTCTTCAAAAGGGGGGAGCTTTCTTT. Its translation: CASSLQKGGAFF.

This clonotype appeared many times. This sequence joins TRBV5-1 and TRBJ1-1; a possible D gene is TRBD1 (5 bases). This CDR3 comprises 13 residues. Trimming pared 2 bases from V and 5 bases from J, leaving 10 bases between. Germline V gives CDR1 SGHRS, CDR2 YFSETQ. The CDR3 region has the DNA TGCGCCAGCAGCTTCGCCGGGGCAACTGAAGCTTTCTTT. Translation gives CASSFAGATEAFF. Full variable domain (remainder filled in from reference TRBV5-1 and TRBJ1-1): KAGVTQTPRYLIKTRGQQVTLSCSPISGHRSVSWYQQTPGQGLQFLFEYFSETQRNKGNFPGRFSGRQFSNSRSEMNVSTLELGDSALYLCASSFAGATEAFFGQGTRLTVV.

The CDR3: CASSQGDEQFF. The CDR3 region has the DNA TGTGCCAGCTCGCAGGGTGATGAGCAGTTCTTC. The chain combines TRBV18 with TRBJ2-1; tentative D call: TRBD1 (5 bases). In germline, CDR1 is KGHSH, CDR2 LQKENI. CDR3 size: 11 residues. V lost 6 bases and J lost 8, with 8 bases in between.

This clonotype was recorded at least ten times. This chain joins TRBV5-4 and TRBJ1-1; D might be TRBD1 (5 bases). The V gene's germline CDR1 is SGHNT and CDR2 YYREEE (reference sequence). The CDR3 is made up of 12 amino acids. The V end was cut by 10 bases, the J end by 11 bases, with 21 bases between. The CDR3 protein is CAANGPGQDAFF. For the CDR3, the DNA is TGTGCCGCCAACGGCCCAGGGCAGGACGCTTTCTTT. The variable domain in full, completed from reference TRBV5-4 and TRBJ1-1, reads ETGVTQSPTHLIKTRGQQVTLRCSSQSGHNTVSWYQQALGQGPQFIFQYYREEENGRGNFPPRFSGLQFPNYSSELNVNALELDDSALYLCAANGPGQDAFFGQGTRLTVV.

This clonotype has ten or more counts. V is TRBV7-9 and J is TRBJ1-2, with no clear D. Germline-derived CDR1 and CDR2 are SEHNR and FQNEAQ (reference sequence). V was trimmed by 5 bases and J by 4 bases, leaving 14 bases between them. This CDR3 spans 14 amino acids. For the CDR3, the DNA is TGTGCCAGCAGCCCTTCGGGCAGACCCTATGGCTACACCTTC. Amino acid sequence: CASSPSGRPYGYTF.